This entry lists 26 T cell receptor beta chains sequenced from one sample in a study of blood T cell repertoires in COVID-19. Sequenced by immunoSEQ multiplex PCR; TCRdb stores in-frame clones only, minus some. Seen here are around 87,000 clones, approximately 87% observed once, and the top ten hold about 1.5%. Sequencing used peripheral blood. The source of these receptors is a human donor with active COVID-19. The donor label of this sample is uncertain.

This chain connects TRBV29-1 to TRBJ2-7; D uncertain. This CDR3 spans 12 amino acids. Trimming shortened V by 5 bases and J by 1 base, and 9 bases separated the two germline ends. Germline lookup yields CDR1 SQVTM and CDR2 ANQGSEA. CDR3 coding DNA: TGCAGCGTTAAGCAGCGATCCTACGAGCAGTACTTC. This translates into CSVKQRSYEQYF.

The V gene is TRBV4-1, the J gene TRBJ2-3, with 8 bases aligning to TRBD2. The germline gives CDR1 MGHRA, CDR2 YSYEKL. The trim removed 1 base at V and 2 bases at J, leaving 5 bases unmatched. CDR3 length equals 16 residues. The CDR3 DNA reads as TGCGCCAGCAGCCAAGTCGCGCGGGGGGCCACAGATACGCAGTATTTT. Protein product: CASSQVARGATDTQYF.

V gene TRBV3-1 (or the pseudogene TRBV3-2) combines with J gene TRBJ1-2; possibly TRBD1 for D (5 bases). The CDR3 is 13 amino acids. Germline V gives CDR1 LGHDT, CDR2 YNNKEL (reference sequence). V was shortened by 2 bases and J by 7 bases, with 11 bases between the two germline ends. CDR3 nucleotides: TGTGCCAGCAGCCAAAGGGAGGGGCTTGGCTACACCTTC. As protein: CASSQREGLGYTF.

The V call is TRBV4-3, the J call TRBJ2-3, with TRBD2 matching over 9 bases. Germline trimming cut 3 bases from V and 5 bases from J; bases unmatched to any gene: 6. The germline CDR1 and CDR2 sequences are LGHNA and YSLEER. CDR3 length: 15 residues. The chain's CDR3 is CASSQRGGVGDTQYF. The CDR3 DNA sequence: TGCGCCAGCAGCCAGCGGGGGGGTGTGGGAGATACGCAGTATTTT.

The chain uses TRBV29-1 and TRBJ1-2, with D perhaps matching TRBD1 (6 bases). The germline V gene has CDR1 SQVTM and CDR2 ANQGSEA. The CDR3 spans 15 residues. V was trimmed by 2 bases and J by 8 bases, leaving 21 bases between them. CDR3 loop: CSVESAPGHPKGYTF. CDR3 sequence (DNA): TGCAGCGTTGAATCGGCGCCGGGACACCCGAAAGGCTACACCTTC.

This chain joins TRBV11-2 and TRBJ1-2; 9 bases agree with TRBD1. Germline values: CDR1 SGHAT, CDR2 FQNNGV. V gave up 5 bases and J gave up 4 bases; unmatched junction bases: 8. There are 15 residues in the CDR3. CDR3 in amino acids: CASSQDRGWSYGYTF. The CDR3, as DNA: TGTGCCAGCAGCCAGGACAGGGGTTGGTCCTATGGCTACACCTTC.

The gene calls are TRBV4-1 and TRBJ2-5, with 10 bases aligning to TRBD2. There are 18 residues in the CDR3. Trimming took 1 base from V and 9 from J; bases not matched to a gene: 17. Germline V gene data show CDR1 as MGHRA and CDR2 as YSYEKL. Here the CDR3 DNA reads TGCGCCAGCAGCCAAGGCAAGTCTAGCGGGGGCACCCTTGGGGCCCAGTACTTC. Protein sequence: CASSQGKSSGGTLGAQYF.

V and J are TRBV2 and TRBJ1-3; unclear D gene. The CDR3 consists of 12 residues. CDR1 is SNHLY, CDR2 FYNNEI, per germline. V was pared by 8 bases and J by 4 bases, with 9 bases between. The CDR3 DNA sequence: TGTGCCAGCCGGTATCTCGGAAACACCATATATTTT. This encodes CASRYLGNTIYF.

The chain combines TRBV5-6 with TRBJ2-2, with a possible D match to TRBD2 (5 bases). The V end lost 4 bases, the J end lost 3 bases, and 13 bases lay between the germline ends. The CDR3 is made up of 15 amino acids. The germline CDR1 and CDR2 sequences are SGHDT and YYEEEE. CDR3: CASSPVRGYTGELFF. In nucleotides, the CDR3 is TGTGCCAGCAGCCCGGTACGGGGTTACACCGGGGAGCTGTTTTTT.

CDR3 protein: CASSLGGNTEAFF. In nucleotides, the CDR3 is TGCGCCAGCAGCTTAGGGGGGAACACTGAAGCTTTCTTT. V usage is TRBV5-1 and J usage is TRBJ1-1, with D possibly TRBD1 on 6 matching bases. V was shortened by 2 bases and J by 1 base, with 6 bases between the two germline ends. The CDR3 length is 13 residues. Germline lookup yields CDR1 SGHRS and CDR2 YFSETQ.

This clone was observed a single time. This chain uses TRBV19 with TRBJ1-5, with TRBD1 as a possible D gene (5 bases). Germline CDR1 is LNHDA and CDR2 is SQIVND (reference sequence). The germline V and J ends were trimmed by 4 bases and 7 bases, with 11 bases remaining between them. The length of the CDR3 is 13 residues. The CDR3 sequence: CASSTGGEQPQHF. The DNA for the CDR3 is TGTGCCAGTAGTACGGGGGGAGAACAGCCCCAGCATTTT.

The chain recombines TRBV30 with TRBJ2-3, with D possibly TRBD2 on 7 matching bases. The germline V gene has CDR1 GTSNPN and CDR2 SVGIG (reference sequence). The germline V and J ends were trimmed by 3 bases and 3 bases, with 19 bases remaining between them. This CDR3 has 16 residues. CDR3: CAWSYRGASWTDTQYF. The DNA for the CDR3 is TGTGCCTGGAGCTACCGGGGGGCCAGTTGGACAGATACGCAGTATTTT.

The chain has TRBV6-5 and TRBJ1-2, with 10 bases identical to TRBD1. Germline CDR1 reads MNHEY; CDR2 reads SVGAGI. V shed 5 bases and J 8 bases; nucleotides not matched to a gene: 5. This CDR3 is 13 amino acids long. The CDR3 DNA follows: TGTGCCAGCAGTCGGGGACAGGGGAGCGGCTACACCTTC. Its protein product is CASSRGQGSGYTF.

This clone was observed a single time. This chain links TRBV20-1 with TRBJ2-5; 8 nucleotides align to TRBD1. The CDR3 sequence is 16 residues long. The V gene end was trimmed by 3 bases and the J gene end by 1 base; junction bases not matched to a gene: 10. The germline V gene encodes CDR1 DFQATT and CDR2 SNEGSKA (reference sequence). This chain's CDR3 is CSASGIGRGLQETQYF. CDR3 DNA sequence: TGCAGTGCTAGTGGGATCGGCAGGGGGCTCCAAGAGACCCAGTACTTC.

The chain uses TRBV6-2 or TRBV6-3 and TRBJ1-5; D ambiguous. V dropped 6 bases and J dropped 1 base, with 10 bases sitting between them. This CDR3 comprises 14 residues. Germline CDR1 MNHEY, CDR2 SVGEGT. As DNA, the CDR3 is TGTGCCAGCAGCCTGAGATTGAGCAATCAGCCCCAGCATTTT. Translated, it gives CASSLRLSNQPQHF.

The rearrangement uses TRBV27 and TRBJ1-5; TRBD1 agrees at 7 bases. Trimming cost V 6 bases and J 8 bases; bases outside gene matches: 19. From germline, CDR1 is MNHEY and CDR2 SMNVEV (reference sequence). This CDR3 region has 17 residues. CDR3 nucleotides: TGTGCCAGCAGCCCATATAAGACAGGGATGTGGCGAGAGCCCCAGCATTTT. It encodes CASSPYKTGMWREPQHF.

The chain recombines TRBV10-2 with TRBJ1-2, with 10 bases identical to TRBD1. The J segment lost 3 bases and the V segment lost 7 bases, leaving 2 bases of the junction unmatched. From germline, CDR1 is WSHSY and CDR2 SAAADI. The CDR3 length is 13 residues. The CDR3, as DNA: TGCGCCAGCACCGGGACAGGGGACTATGGCTACACCTTC. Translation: CASTGTGDYGYTF.

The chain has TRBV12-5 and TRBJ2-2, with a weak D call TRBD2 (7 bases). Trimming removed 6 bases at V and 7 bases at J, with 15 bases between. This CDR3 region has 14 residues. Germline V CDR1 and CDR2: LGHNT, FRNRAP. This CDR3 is CASGSGGPGGELFF. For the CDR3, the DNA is TGTGCTAGTGGGTCCGGGGGGCCCGGCGGGGAGCTGTTTTTT.

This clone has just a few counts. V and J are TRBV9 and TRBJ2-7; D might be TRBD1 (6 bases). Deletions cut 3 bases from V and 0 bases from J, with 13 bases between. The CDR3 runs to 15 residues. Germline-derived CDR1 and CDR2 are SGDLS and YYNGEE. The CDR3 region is CASSGGQIFSYEQYF. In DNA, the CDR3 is TGTGCCAGCAGCGGAGGACAGATTTTCTCCTACGAGCAGTACTTC.

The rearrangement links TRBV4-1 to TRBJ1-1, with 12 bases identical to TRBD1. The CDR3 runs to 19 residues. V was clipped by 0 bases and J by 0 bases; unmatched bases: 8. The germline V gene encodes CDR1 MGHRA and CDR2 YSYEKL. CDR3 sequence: CASSQEGDRGQLMNTEAFF. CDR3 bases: TGCGCCAGCAGCCAAGAAGGGGACAGGGGGCAGCTCATGAACACTGAAGCTTTCTTT.

CDR3 nucleotides: TGTGCCAGCAGTCCAGGGACATCGATAGGCTCTGGAAACACCATATATTTT. Translation: CASSPGTSIGSGNTIYF. This chain links TRBV27 with TRBJ1-3, with D maybe TRBD1 (6 bases). The V gene lost 5 bases and the J gene lost 0 bases, with 17 bases spanning the gap. Germline V gene data show CDR1 as MNHEY and CDR2 as SMNVEV (reference sequence). CDR3 length: 17 residues.

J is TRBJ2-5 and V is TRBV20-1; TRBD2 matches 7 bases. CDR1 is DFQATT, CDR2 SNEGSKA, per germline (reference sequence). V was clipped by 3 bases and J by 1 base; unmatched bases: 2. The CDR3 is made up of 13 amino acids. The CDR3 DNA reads TGCAGTGCTAGTCTAGCGGTCCAAGAGACCCAGTACTTC. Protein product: CSASLAVQETQYF.

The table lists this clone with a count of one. The DNA of the CDR3 is TGTGCCAGCAGCGCCACAGGGGGTGAGAACACCGGGGAGCTGTTTTTT. Translated: CASSATGGENTGELFF. The chain links TRBV9 to TRBJ2-2; 8 bases fit TRBD1. V shed 3 bases, J shed 1 base, and the junction held 5 bases outside the gene matches. Germline V gives CDR1 SGDLS, CDR2 YYNGEE. This CDR3 has 16 residues.

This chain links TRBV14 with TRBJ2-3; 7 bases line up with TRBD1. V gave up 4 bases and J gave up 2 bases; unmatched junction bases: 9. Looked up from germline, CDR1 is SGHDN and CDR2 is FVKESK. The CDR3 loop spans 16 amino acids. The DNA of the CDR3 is TGTGCCAGCAGCCGAGGGGGCAGGGGAAACACAGATACGCAGTATTTT. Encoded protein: CASSRGGRGNTDTQYF.

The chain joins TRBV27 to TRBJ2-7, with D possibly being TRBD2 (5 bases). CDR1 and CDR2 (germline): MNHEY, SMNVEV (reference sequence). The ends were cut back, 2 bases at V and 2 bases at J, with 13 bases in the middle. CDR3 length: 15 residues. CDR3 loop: CASSLREGAPYEQYF. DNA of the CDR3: TGTGCCAGCAGTTTAAGAGAGGGAGCTCCCTACGAGCAGTACTTC.

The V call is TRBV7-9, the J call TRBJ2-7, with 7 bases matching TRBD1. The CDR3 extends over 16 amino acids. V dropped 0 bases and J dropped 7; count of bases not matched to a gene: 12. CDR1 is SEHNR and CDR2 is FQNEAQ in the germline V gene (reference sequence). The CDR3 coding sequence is TGTGCCAGCAGCTTAGCAGGGACAGACCCCTTGGGTGAGCAGTACTTC. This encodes CASSLAGTDPLGEQYF.